This T cell receptor beta chain was sequenced in a study of beta chain features in type 1 diabetes. Study-wide results and caveats: Significant though moderate, a shortening of TCRB CDR3s appeared in all four CD4+ subsets of Type 1 diabetes patients.

On this clone itself: No antigen is known for it. Other DNA sequences in this specimen translate into the identical CDR3.

One heparinised blood draw averaging around 110 mL was given by each donor. Deletions cut 0 bases from V and 5 bases from J, with 8 bases between. The CDR3 contains 14 residues. Germline-derived CDR1 and CDR2 are SGHRS and YFSETQ. Reverse transcribing all isolated RNA meant expressed TCRB transcripts were sequenced. Generated by immunoSEQ multiplex PCR, the TCRdb table keeps only in-frame clones and is missing some. Altogether 600,000 or so clones are present, roughly an eighth being singletons, with the ten largest covering approximately 0.042%. This clonotype was obtained from a man between 18 and 29 years old with type 1 diabetes. Sequenced sample: naive CD4+ T cells from blood. The V and J genes are TRBV5-1 and TRBJ1-4; a possible D gene is TRBD1 (6 bases). The CDR3 nucleotides read TGCGCCAGCAGCTTGGGCAGGGGCAATGAAAAACTGTTTTTT. Protein product: CASSLGRGNEKLFF.